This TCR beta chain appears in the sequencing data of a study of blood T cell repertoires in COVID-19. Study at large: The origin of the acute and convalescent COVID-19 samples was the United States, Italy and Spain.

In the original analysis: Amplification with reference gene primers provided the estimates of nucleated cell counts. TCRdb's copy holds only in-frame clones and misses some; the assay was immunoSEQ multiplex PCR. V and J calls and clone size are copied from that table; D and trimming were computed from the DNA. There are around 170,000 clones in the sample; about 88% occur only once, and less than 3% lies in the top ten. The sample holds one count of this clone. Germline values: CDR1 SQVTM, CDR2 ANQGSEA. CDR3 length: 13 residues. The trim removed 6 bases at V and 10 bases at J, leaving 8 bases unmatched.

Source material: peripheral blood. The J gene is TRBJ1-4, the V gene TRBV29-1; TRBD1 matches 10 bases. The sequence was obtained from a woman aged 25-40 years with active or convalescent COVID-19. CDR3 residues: CSVGTGEVGKLFF. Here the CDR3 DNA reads TGCAGCGTCGGGACAGGGGAAGTGGGAAAACTGTTTTTT.